The rows below give T cell receptor beta chains drawn from one sample of a study of regulatory T cells in long-lasting Graves disease. TCRdb re-called the multiplex PCR reads with MiXCR, one entry per CDR3 protein. This table has about 560,000 distinct CDR3 sequences, roughly 16% appearing once. The same sample was also used in a study of T cells in Graves' hyperthyroidism and ophthalmopathy.

This specimen was peripheral blood mononuclear cells (PBMCs), taken at new diagnosis, from a patient treated with antithyroid drugs. Receptors originate from a man between 18 and 35 years old with Graves disease. Each CDR3 is given with its conserved first and last residue. D genes are given only for firm matches. Size values are once, few and many counts, or a class for expanded clones, and some rows have none.

cdr3_aa: CASSPGVTSEYEQYF
cdr3_nt: TGTGCCAGCAGCCCAGGCGTGACTAGCGAATACGAGCAGTACTTC
j_call: TRBJ2-7
d_call: TRBD2
clone_size: -
v_call: TRBV9

cdr3_aa: CASSPQRHRGTEAFF
cdr3_nt: TGTGCCAGCAGCCCCCAGAGGCACAGAGGGACTGAAGCTTTCTTT
j_call: TRBJ1-1
d_call: -
clone_size: -
v_call: TRBV7-3

cdr3_aa: CASSEALRGEKLFF
cdr3_nt: TGTGCCAGCAGTGAAGCGCTTCGGGGTGAAAAACTGTTTTTT
j_call: TRBJ1-4
d_call: -
clone_size: many
v_call: TRBV6-1

cdr3_aa: CASRRDTYNEQFF
cdr3_nt: TGTGCCAGCCGTCGGGACACTTACAATGAGCAGTTCTTC
j_call: TRBJ2-1
d_call: -
clone_size: many
v_call: TRBV27

cdr3_aa: CASSTRTGESGGYTF
cdr3_nt: TGCGCCAGCAGCACCCGGACAGGGGAATCGGGGGGCTACACCTTC
j_call: TRBJ1-2
d_call: TRBD1
clone_size: -
v_call: TRBV4-1

cdr3_aa: CASSLVASGSSYEQFF
cdr3_nt: TGTGCCAGCAGCTTGGTCGCTAGCGGGAGCTCCTACGAGCAGTTCTTC
j_call: TRBJ2-1
d_call: TRBD2
clone_size: -
v_call: TRBV5-6

cdr3_aa: CASSAWGGEEDEQFF
cdr3_nt: TGTGCCAGCAGCGCCTGGGGGGGCGAGGAGGATGAGCAGTTCTTC
j_call: TRBJ2-1
d_call: -
clone_size: -
v_call: TRBV7-9

cdr3_aa: CASSPYDRMNTEAFF
cdr3_nt: TGTGCCAGCAGCCCCTATGACAGGATGAACACTGAAGCTTTCTTT
j_call: TRBJ1-1
d_call: -
clone_size: many
v_call: TRBV3-1

cdr3_aa: CASRPDGTDTQYF
cdr3_nt: TGTGCCAGCAGACCAGACGGCACAGATACGCAGTATTTT
j_call: TRBJ2-3
d_call: -
clone_size: -
v_call: TRBV5-4

cdr3_aa: CASSLRTLTGEKETQYF
cdr3_nt: TGTGCCAGCAGCCTACGGACGCTGACAGGGGAGAAAGAGACCCAGTACTTC
j_call: TRBJ2-5
d_call: TRBD1
clone_size: many
v_call: TRBV11-2

cdr3_aa: CASSDSSEQFF
cdr3_nt: TGTGCCAGCAGTGACTCTAGTGAGCAGTTCTTC
j_call: TRBJ2-1
d_call: -
clone_size: -
v_call: TRBV6-4

cdr3_aa: CASSEERGGRNTEAFF
cdr3_nt: TGTGCCAGCAGTGAAGAGCGGGGGGGACGTAACACTGAAGCTTTCTTT
j_call: TRBJ1-1
d_call: -
clone_size: -
v_call: TRBV6-1

cdr3_aa: CASSHNVVGVGEQYF
cdr3_nt: TGTGCCAGCAGTCATAACGTGGTGGGAGTGGGGGAGCAGTACTTC
j_call: TRBJ2-7
d_call: -
clone_size: few
v_call: TRBV27

cdr3_aa: CASSPFSRARGTDTQYF
cdr3_nt: TGTGCCAGCAGCCCTTTTTCAAGGGCCCGGGGCACAGATACGCAGTATTTT
j_call: TRBJ2-3
d_call: -
clone_size: few
v_call: TRBV27

cdr3_aa: CSARDHRGQETQYF
cdr3_nt: TGCAGTGCTAGAGATCATAGAGGGCAAGAGACCCAGTACTTC
j_call: TRBJ2-5
d_call: -
clone_size: many
v_call: TRBV20-1

cdr3_aa: CSARDRERDYSYEQYF
cdr3_nt: TGCAGTGCTAGAGATAGGGAGCGGGACTACTCCTACGAGCAGTACTTC
j_call: TRBJ2-7
d_call: TRBD2
clone_size: -
v_call: TRBV20-1

cdr3_aa: CASSNGSSYNEQFF
cdr3_nt: TGTGCCAGCAGCAACGGGAGCTCCTACAATGAGCAGTTCTTC
j_call: TRBJ2-1
d_call: -
clone_size: few
v_call: TRBV7-9

cdr3_aa: CAISENRRDEQFF
cdr3_nt: TGTGCCATCAGTGAGAATCGACGGGATGAGCAGTTCTTC
j_call: TRBJ2-1
d_call: -
clone_size: many
v_call: TRBV10-3

cdr3_aa: CASSFRAGGLNTEAFF
cdr3_nt: TGTGCCAGCAGTTTTCGCGCTGGGGGATTGAACACTGAAGCTTTCTTT
j_call: TRBJ1-1
d_call: -
clone_size: many
v_call: TRBV27

cdr3_aa: CASSFSDGREYTQYF
cdr3_nt: TGTGCCAGCAGCTTCTCGGATGGGAGGGAATATACGCAGTATTTT
j_call: TRBJ2-3
d_call: TRBD2
clone_size: -
v_call: TRBV11-2

cdr3_aa: CASSQDYGQYNEQFF
cdr3_nt: TGTGCCAGCAGCCAAGATTACGGCCAGTACAATGAGCAGTTCTTC
j_call: TRBJ2-1
d_call: -
clone_size: -
v_call: TRBV14

cdr3_aa: CASSESVTGFGGEAFF
cdr3_nt: TGTGCCAGCAGTGAATCGGTAACAGGGTTTGGAGGTGAAGCTTTCTTT
j_call: TRBJ1-1
d_call: -
clone_size: -
v_call: TRBV25-1

cdr3_aa: CATAGSGYGYTF
cdr3_nt: TGTGCCACCGCAGGGTCGGGCTATGGCTACACCTTC
j_call: TRBJ1-2
d_call: -
clone_size: few
v_call: TRBV6-1

cdr3_aa: CASSLGRFYEQYF
cdr3_nt: TGTGCCAGCAGTTTGGGACGGTTCTACGAGCAGTACTTC
j_call: TRBJ2-7
d_call: -
clone_size: few
v_call: TRBV27